This T cell receptor beta chain was identified during a study of blood T cell repertoires in COVID-19. Study overall: COVID-19 samples from acute and convalescent phases originated in the United States, Italy and Spain.

CDR1 and CDR2 (germline): LGHNA, YNFKEQ. V was trimmed by 0 bases and J by 10 bases, leaving 15 bases between them. The CDR3 loop spans 15 amino acids. Original data processing: Reference gene primer amplification gave nucleated cell count estimates. Libraries were prepared by immunoSEQ multiplex PCR; TCRdb keeps only in-frame clonotypes and omits some of them. Clone size and V and J calls were adopted from that table, with D and trimming inferred from the DNA. The sample has over 70,000 clones; 75% to 90% are singletons. The rearrangement uses TRBV4-2 and TRBJ1-4, with a weak D call TRBD1 (6 bases). The sample was peripheral blood. The sequence was obtained from an elderly man with acute or convalescent COVID-19. CDR3 residues: CASSQDQGPRGKLFF. DNA for the CDR3: TGTGCCAGCAGCCAAGATCAGGGGCCCCGGGGAAAACTGTTTTTT.